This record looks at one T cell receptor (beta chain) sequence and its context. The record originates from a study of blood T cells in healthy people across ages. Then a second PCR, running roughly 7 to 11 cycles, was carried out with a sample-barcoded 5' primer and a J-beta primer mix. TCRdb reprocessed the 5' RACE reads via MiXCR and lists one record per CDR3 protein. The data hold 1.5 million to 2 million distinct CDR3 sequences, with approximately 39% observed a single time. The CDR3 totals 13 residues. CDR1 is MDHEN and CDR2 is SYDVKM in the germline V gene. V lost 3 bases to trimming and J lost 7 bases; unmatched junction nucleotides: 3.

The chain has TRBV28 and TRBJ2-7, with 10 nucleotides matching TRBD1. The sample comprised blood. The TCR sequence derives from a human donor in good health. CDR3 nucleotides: TGTGCCAGCAGTTTCGACAGGGGGCATGAGCAGTACTTC. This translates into CASSFDRGHEQYF.